This entry is about one T cell receptor (beta chain). The cDNA of both the TCRalpha and TCRbeta chains was subjected to two nested PCRs of approximately 16 and 10 cycles. No DNA is given; TCRdb re-called the 5' RACE reads and lists each CDR3 protein once. Its clone listing holds about 160,000 distinct CDR3 sequences. This specimen comes from a study of monozygotic twins with inflammatory bowel disease. The CDR3 has 16 amino acids. CDR1 SGHTA and CDR2 FQGNSA come from the germline V gene. This sequence originates from a human donor with ulcerative colitis or Crohn's disease, or a healthy co-twin of an affected twin (not recorded which). The sequencing sample was made of blood. V and J are TRBV7-2 and TRBJ2-7. CDR3 sequence reads: CASSLGVQPRSYEQYF.